These T cell receptor beta chains were read from a single sample in a study of human T cells and chemical hapten exposure. TCRdb itself ran the RACE reads through MiXCR, one entry per CDR3 protein. This table has 55,000 to 75,000 distinct CDR3 sequences, roughly 12% appearing once. The material sequenced was whole blood, taken in connection with sensitization to the hapten diphenylcyclopropenone (DPC). The origin of the receptors is a man aged 25 to 40 with alopecia areata. Some clones in this sample may be carry-over from other donors' samples. CDR3s include the opening cysteine and the closing phenylalanine or tryptophan. Fields, in order: D gene, J gene, V gene, clone size, CDR3 DNA, CDR3 protein. A D gene is named only where the DNA matches it firmly. The size of a clone is reported for some rows only, either as once, few or many, or as a class for expanded clones.

. TRBJ1-6 TRBV5-1 . TGCGCCAGCAGCCCAACTTCGGGGGGCAGGGAAAATTCACCCCTCCACTTT CASSPTSGGRENSPLHF
. TRBJ2-1 TRBV24-1 many TGTGCCACCAGTGATTCAAGCAGGGGTGGGCTCTACAATGAGCAGTTCTTC CATSDSSRGGLYNEQFF
. TRBJ2-1 TRBV20-1 few TGCAGTGCTAGAGAACGGGCCTACAATGAGCAGTTCTTC CSARERAYNEQFF
TRBD1 TRBJ2-7 TRBV20-1 many TGCAGTGCCGGCGACAGGGCCCATGGTTACGAGCAGTACTTC CSAGDRAHGYEQYF
. TRBJ2-3 TRBV29-1 once TGCAGCGGTGGAATCAGGAAAAGCACAGATACGCAGTATTTT CSGGIRKSTDTQYF
. TRBJ1-2 TRBV6-1 many TGTGCCAGCACCCCAGGTGGGACCGACAATGGCTACACCTTC CASTPGGTDNGYTF
TRBD1 TRBJ1-1 TRBV20-1 few TGCAGTGCTAGAGATGGGGCAGGGGGCCACACTGAAGCTTTCTTT CSARDGAGGHTEAFF
TRBD1 TRBJ1-6 TRBV18 many TGTGCCAGCTCACCCCCGGACAGGTCGAGCTCCTATAATTCACCCCTCCACTTT CASSPPDRSSSYNSPLHF
. TRBJ2-1 TRBV10-3 many TGTGCCTCCAAACTCTCCGGAAATGAGCAGTTCTTC CASKLSGNEQFF
TRBD1 TRBJ1-1 TRBV20-1 many TGCAGTGCACCCGGGACAGGAGTAGAAGCTTTCTTT CSAPGTGVEAFF
. TRBJ1-4 TRBV7-2 . TGTGCCAGCAGCTTGCTTATACGAGAAAAACTGTTTTTT CASSLLIREKLFF
. TRBJ2-3 TRBV7-2 few TGTGCCAGCACGACATTGTACACAGATACGCAGTATTTT CASTTLYTDTQYF
. TRBJ2-1 TRBV20-1 many TGCAGTGCTAGAGTTGGGAAGGGGGGCTCCTACAATGAGCAGTTCTTC CSARVGKGGSYNEQFF
. TRBJ1-2 TRBV9 . TGTGCCAGCGATGGCTACACCTTC CASDGYTF
. TRBJ1-1 TRBV20-1 many TGCAGTGGTAGAACAGGGTACACTGAAGCTTTCTTT CSGRTGYTEAFF
. TRBJ1-5 TRBV7-3 many TGTGCCAGCAGCCCGGATAGCAATCAGCCCCAGCATTTT CASSPDSNQPQHF
. TRBJ1-2 TRBV2 . TGTGCCAGCAGGACCGGGACAACTAACTATGGCTACACCTTC CASRTGTTNYGYTF
TRBD1 TRBJ1-1 TRBV7-2 few TGTGCCAGCAGCTTACAGGGGGTCGGGACTGAAGCTTTCTTT CASSLQGVGTEAFF
. TRBJ2-1 TRBV12-3/TRBV12-4 . TGTGCCAGCAGCTCTTACCCATACAATGAGCAGTTCTTC CASSSYPYNEQFF
. TRBJ1-6 TRBV18 few TGTGCCAGCTCACCGAGCGGGACCTATAATTCACCCCTCCACTTT CASSPSGTYNSPLHF
. TRBJ2-1 TRBV19 few TGTGCCAGTAGTATAACGGAGGGCCGCAATGAGCAGTTCTTC CASSITEGRNEQFF
. TRBJ1-6 TRBV30 few TGTGCCTGGAGTGTAGGTGTTGGGGGGGCGAGGAATTCACCCCTCCACTTT CAWSVGVGGARNSPLHF
TRBD2 TRBJ2-3 TRBV6-2/TRBV6-3 many TGTGCCAGCAGTTACTCGACACCTAGCGGGGGTGATACGCAGTATTTT CASSYSTPSGGDTQYF
TRBD1 TRBJ1-1 TRBV27 few TGTGCCAGCAGTTTTACGTCAGGGGGAGGCACTGAAGCTTTCTTT CASSFTSGGGTEAFF
. TRBJ1-1 TRBV27 few TGTGCCAGCAGTTTATCAGGTCGGAACACTGAAGCTTTCTTT CASSLSGRNTEAFF
. TRBJ2-2 TRBV5-4 many TGTGCCAGCAGCTCCCAATCCGGGGAGCTGTTTTTT CASSSQSGELFF
TRBD1 TRBJ1-4 TRBV27 . TGTGCCAGCAGCTATGGACAGGAAACTAATGAAAAACTGTTTTTT CASSYGQETNEKLFF
. TRBJ2-7 TRBV28 . TGTGCCAGCAGTTTCCGTGCAGTCTCCTACGAGCAGTACTTC CASSFRAVSYEQYF
TRBD1 TRBJ1-2 TRBV5-1 many TGCGCCAGCAGCCCGGGACAGGGAAGGAGTTATGGCTACACCTTC CASSPGQGRSYGYTF
TRBD1 TRBJ1-1 TRBV11-1 . TGTGCCAGCAGCTCCGACAGGGGGAACACTGAAGCTTTCTTT CASSSDRGNTEAFF
TRBD1 TRBJ2-1 TRBV7-2 many TGTGCCAGCAGCCCCCTACGGACAGGGGTCTCCTACAATGAGCAGTTCTTC CASSPLRTGVSYNEQFF
. TRBJ1-2 TRBV20-1 . TGCAGTGCTAGCTTTCGCCTTATCCACAGGGATGGCTACACCTTC CSASFRLIHRDGYTF
TRBD1 TRBJ2-1 TRBV5-1 many TGCGCCAGCAGCTTGGCCCGCGGGGACAGGGGAGTCAATGAGCAGTTCTTC CASSLARGDRGVNEQFF
. TRBJ2-7 TRBV29-1 many TGCAGCGTTGTGGGACTCGCAAACACGAACGTCTACGAGCAGTACTTC CSVVGLANTNVYEQYF
. TRBJ1-4 TRBV5-1 . TGCGCCAGCAGCTTGGATCGGGCAACTAATGAAAAACTGTTTTTT CASSLDRATNEKLFF
. TRBJ1-2 TRBV6-5 many TGTGCCAGCAGTTACGACCCTACCTATGGCTACACCTTC CASSYDPTYGYTF
. TRBJ1-5 TRBV9 few TGTGCCAGCAGCGACAGGGCGAGCTTCCAGCCCCAGCATTTT CASSDRASFQPQHF
. TRBJ2-1 TRBV24-1 many TGTGCCACCAGTGAGACCGGGCCACCGAGGCAGTTCTTC CATSETGPPRQFF
TRBD2 TRBJ2-2 TRBV20-1 few TGCAGTGCTCGGGGCCTAGCGGGGGCGAACACCGGGGAGCTGTTTTTT CSARGLAGANTGELFF
. TRBJ2-4 TRBV18 . TGTGCCAGCTCCCCACCAGGGGGGAAAAACATTCAGTACTTC CASSPPGGKNIQYF
. TRBJ2-3 TRBV10-3 . TGTGCCTCTAAAGACAGCTTTTTAATAGATACGCAGTATTTT CASKDSFLIDTQYF
TRBD1 TRBJ2-7 TRBV28 many TGTGCCAGCAGTTTCTCCGACAGGGGGACCTACGAGCAGTACTTC CASSFSDRGTYEQYF
. TRBJ1-4 TRBV29-1 . TGCAGCGTTGAGCGAAATCGTAATGAAAAACTGTTTTTT CSVERNRNEKLFF
. TRBJ1-4 TRBV5-4 few TGTGCCAGCAGCTTAACAGCAACTAATGAAAAACTGTTTTTT CASSLTATNEKLFF
TRBD2 TRBJ2-1 TRBV7-9 many TGTGCCAGCAGCTTCGCGGGGGGGCGCAATGAGCAGTTCTTC CASSFAGGRNEQFF
TRBD1 TRBJ2-7 TRBV7-9 many TGTGCCAGCAGATCGGGACAGGGGAACTACGAGCAGTACTTC CASRSGQGNYEQYF
TRBD1 TRBJ2-5 TRBV29-1 . TGCAGCGTTGGGACAGGGGGCATCGGAGAGACCCAGTACTTC CSVGTGGIGETQYF
. TRBJ1-1 TRBV29-1 few TGCAGCGGGAGGGAGAACACTGAAGCTTTCTTT CSGRENTEAFF
. TRBJ1-5 TRBV20-1 few TGCAGTGCTAGAGATTCGAGGGAAAGGAGCAATCAGCCCCAGCATTTT CSARDSRERSNQPQHF
. TRBJ2-3 TRBV7-2 . TGTGCCAGCAGCCCAACTAGCACAGATACGCAGTATTTT CASSPTSTDTQYF
TRBD2 TRBJ2-5 TRBV24-1 many TGTGCCACCAGTGATTTTAGCGGGGGAGAGACCCAGTACTTC CATSDFSGGETQYF
. TRBJ2-6 TRBV7-6 many TGTGCCAGCAGCTTAGCACCAGGGTCTGGGGCCAACGTCCTGACTTTC CASSLAPGSGANVLTF
. TRBJ1-2 TRBV27 . TGTGCCAGCAGTTTCTCTCCGGGACCCGGGCACCATGGCTACACCTTC CASSFSPGPGHHGYTF
. TRBJ1-5 TRBV5-6 few TGTGCCAGCAGCTTGCTGGGTCAGCCCCAGCATTTT CASSLLGQPQHF